This is a list of T cell receptor beta chains from one sample in a study of identical twins. TCRdb reanalysed the 5' RACE reads using MiXCR and keeps one entry per CDR3 protein. The profile shows approximately 700,000 distinct CDR3 sequences, 5.5% to 7.5% of them singletons. Sequenced input: naive T cells sorted from blood. All receptors derive from a man between 18 and 35 years old in good health. Both conserved end residues are part of each CDR3. A D gene is named only where the DNA matches it firmly. Clone size is shown for a subset of rows, as once, few, many or a class of expanded clone.

TRBV6-1,many,TRBJ2-6,TRBD1,CASRQGAGANVLTF,TGTGCCAGCAGACAGGGGGCTGGGGCCAACGTCCTGACTTTC
TRBV5-1,few,TRBJ2-7,TRBD2,CASSLGASGYEQYF,TGCGCCAGCAGCTTGGGTGCTAGCGGTTACGAGCAGTACTTC
TRBV27,-,TRBJ1-6,-,CASSSVWSLGTPLHF,TGTGCCAGCAGTTCCGTATGGAGCCTCGGTACACCCCTCCACTTT
TRBV12-3/TRBV12-4,many,TRBJ2-1,-,CASSRRDAAYNEQFF,TGTGCCAGCAGTCGTAGGGACGCAGCCTACAATGAGCAGTTCTTC
TRBV29-1,many,TRBJ2-3,-,CSVPRSGGDTQYF,TGCAGCGTCCCCCGGAGTGGAGGAGATACGCAGTATTTT
TRBV6-4,many,TRBJ2-4,-,CATHMADRRDLPLTKNIQYF,TGTGCCACCCACATGGCAGACCGACGGGACCTCCCCTTAACCAAAAACATTCAGTACTTC
TRBV19,few,TRBJ1-1,-,CASSLSPGTGNTEAFF,TGTGCCAGTAGCCTTTCACCCGGGACGGGGAACACTGAAGCTTTCTTT
TRBV25-1,-,TRBJ1-2,-,CASSESGTPVSGYTF,TGTGCCAGCAGTGAATCAGGGACTCCTGTGAGTGGCTACACCTTC
TRBV7-3,many,TRBJ2-1,TRBD1,CASSDVGQAVNEQFF,TGTGCCAGCAGCGATGTGGGACAGGCAGTTAATGAGCAGTTCTTC
TRBV5-1,-,TRBJ2-5,-,CASRLIGSETQYF,TGCGCCAGCAGACTGATAGGTTCCGAGACCCAGTACTTC
TRBV7-2,-,TRBJ2-7,TRBD2,CASSSRSRGSPYEQYF,TGTGCCAGCAGCTCCCGCTCGCGCGGGAGCCCCTACGAGCAGTACTTC
TRBV6-1,few,TRBJ2-3,-,CASRAGTTTDTQYF,TGTGCCAGCAGGGCAGGGACGACCACAGATACGCAGTATTTT
TRBV11-2,many,TRBJ2-5,-,CASSLVPYETQYF,TGTGCCAGCAGCTTAGTCCCGTACGAGACCCAGTACTTC
TRBV28,many,TRBJ2-3,TRBD1,CASSLRGTDSTDTQYF,TGTGCCAGCAGCCTCAGAGGGACAGACAGCACAGATACGCAGTATTTT
TRBV29-1,many,TRBJ2-3,TRBD2,CSVEALAGALVRDTQYF,TGCAGCGTTGAAGCCCTAGCGGGAGCCCTAGTCCGGGATACGCAGTATTTT
TRBV4-1,many,TRBJ2-2,-,CASSQVGTANTGELFF,TGCGCCAGCAGCCAAGTAGGGACTGCGAACACCGGGGAGCTGTTTTTT
TRBV24-1,many,TRBJ1-5,TRBD1,CATSDSQRTGGINQPQHF,TGTGCCACCAGTGATTCCCAACGGACAGGGGGGATCAATCAGCCCCAGCATTTT
TRBV29-1,many,TRBJ2-3,-,CSVGLSGYTDTQYF,TGCAGCGTTGGGCTGAGCGGATACACAGATACGCAGTATTTT
TRBV12-3/TRBV12-4,many,TRBJ1-1,-,CASSPDNTEAFF,TGTGCCAGCAGCCCAGATAACACTGAAGCTTTCTTT
TRBV5-1,few,TRBJ2-6,-,CASSLGPPGPNVLTF,TGCGCCAGCAGCTTGGGGCCCCCGGGGCCCAACGTCCTGACTTTC
TRBV5-1,-,TRBJ1-2,-,CASSPEGFGYTF,TGCGCCAGCAGCCCCGAGGGGTTCGGCTACACCTTC
TRBV5-1,many,TRBJ2-1,TRBD1,CASSSLPPGQGVGNEQFF,TGCGCCAGCAGCTCCCTCCCGCCGGGACAGGGGGTCGGCAATGAGCAGTTCTTC
TRBV10-3,few,TRBJ2-3,TRBD1,CAISDLAGQGDTQYF,TGTGCCATCAGTGATTTAGCGGGACAGGGGGATACGCAGTATTTT
TRBV29-1,many,TRBJ2-1,-,CSVEDVGAREFF,TGCAGCGTTGAAGATGTCGGGGCGCGGGAGTTCTTC
TRBV20-1,many,TRBJ2-1,TRBD2,CSPLRLADYNEQFF,TGCAGTCCCCTCCGACTAGCGGACTACAATGAGCAGTTCTTC
TRBV4-2,many,TRBJ2-7,-,CASSQITDTYEQYF,TGTGCCAGCAGCCAGATTACCGACACCTACGAGCAGTACTTC
TRBV15,-,TRBJ2-5,-,CATSRISGETQYF,TGTGCCACCAGCAGAATTAGTGGAGAGACCCAGTACTTC
TRBV5-1,many,TRBJ2-5,-,CASSQTGTPQETQYF,TGCGCCAGCAGCCAAACCGGGACCCCCCAAGAGACCCAGTACTTC
TRBV11-3,many,TRBJ1-1,-,CASSLEVTNTEAFF,TGTGCCAGCAGCTTAGAAGTCACAAACACTGAAGCTTTCTTT
TRBV27,many,TRBJ2-5,TRBD1,CASRGDRNQETQYF,TGTGCCAGCAGGGGGGACAGAAACCAAGAGACCCAGTACTTC
TRBV12-3/TRBV12-4,many,TRBJ1-1,TRBD1,CASEGAWTEAFF,TGTGCCAGCGAGGGGGCATGGACTGAAGCTTTCTTT
TRBV4-2,-,TRBJ2-6,-,CASSHLRNSGANVLTF,TGTGCCAGCAGCCACCTCAGGAACTCTGGGGCCAACGTCCTGACTTTC
TRBV4-2,few,TRBJ2-3,TRBD2,CASSPGTSGGRSTDTQYF,TGTGCCAGCAGCCCAGGGACTAGCGGAGGTCGTAGCACAGATACGCAGTATTTT
TRBV4-1,few,TRBJ2-2,-,CASSEIWGAGNTGELFF,TGCGCCAGCAGCGAAATATGGGGGGCGGGGAACACCGGGGAGCTGTTTTTT
TRBV7-7,many,TRBJ2-2,TRBD1,CASSPQGALNTGELFF,TGTGCCAGCAGCCCTCAGGGGGCCTTGAACACCGGGGAGCTGTTTTTT
TRBV20-1,few,TRBJ2-1,-,CSARAGGDEQFF,TGCAGTGCTAGGGCCGGAGGGGATGAGCAGTTCTTC
TRBV9,many,TRBJ1-3,-,CASSVGGASGNTIYF,TGTGCCAGCAGCGTAGGAGGGGCGTCTGGAAACACCATATATTTT
TRBV4-2,few,TRBJ2-7,TRBD1,CASSQRNRGSEQYF,TGTGCCAGCAGCCAACGAAACAGGGGCAGCGAGCAGTACTTC
TRBV3-1,-,TRBJ2-7,TRBD2,CASSLGLARYEQYF,TGTGCCAGCAGCCTCGGACTAGCTAGATACGAGCAGTACTTC
TRBV4-1,many,TRBJ2-5,-,CASSYGARETQYF,TGCGCCAGCAGTTACGGGGCTCGGGAGACCCAGTACTTC
TRBV4-1,few,TRBJ1-1,-,CASSQDSRPNEAFF,TGCGCCAGCAGCCAAGATAGCCGGCCGAATGAAGCTTTCTTT
TRBV5-1,-,TRBJ2-1,TRBD1,CASSLTGQGDEQFF,TGCGCCAGCAGCTTGACGGGACAGGGTGATGAGCAGTTCTTC
TRBV7-6,-,TRBJ2-2,TRBD2,CASSTILAGVDTGELFF,TGTGCCAGCAGCACGATACTAGCGGGAGTTGACACCGGGGAGCTGTTTTTT
TRBV7-2,few,TRBJ2-1,-,CASSLVGQVKNEQFF,TGTGCCAGCAGCTTAGTAGGGCAGGTTAAGAATGAGCAGTTCTTC
TRBV12-3/TRBV12-4,few,TRBJ2-3,TRBD2,CASSLLSGRAADTQYF,TGTGCCAGCAGTTTACTAAGCGGGAGGGCCGCAGATACGCAGTATTTT
TRBV20-1,many,TRBJ2-5,-,CSANLYGQETQYF,TGCAGTGCTAACCTCTATGGCCAAGAGACCCAGTACTTC
TRBV20-1,many,TRBJ2-2,-,CSARDSGDGELFF,TGCAGTGCTAGAGATTCGGGGGACGGGGAGCTGTTTTTT
TRBV4-1,many,TRBJ2-1,TRBD2,CASSQLGLAFNEQFF,TGCGCCAGCAGCCAACTGGGACTAGCCTTCAATGAGCAGTTCTTC
TRBV29-1,many,TRBJ2-5,TRBD2,CSAVRKLAYQETQYF,TGCAGCGCCGTGCGGAAACTAGCGTATCAAGAGACCCAGTACTTC
TRBV20-1,few,TRBJ2-7,-,CSARGRVGGYEQYF,TGCAGTGCTAGAGGTCGGGTAGGGGGTTACGAGCAGTACTTC